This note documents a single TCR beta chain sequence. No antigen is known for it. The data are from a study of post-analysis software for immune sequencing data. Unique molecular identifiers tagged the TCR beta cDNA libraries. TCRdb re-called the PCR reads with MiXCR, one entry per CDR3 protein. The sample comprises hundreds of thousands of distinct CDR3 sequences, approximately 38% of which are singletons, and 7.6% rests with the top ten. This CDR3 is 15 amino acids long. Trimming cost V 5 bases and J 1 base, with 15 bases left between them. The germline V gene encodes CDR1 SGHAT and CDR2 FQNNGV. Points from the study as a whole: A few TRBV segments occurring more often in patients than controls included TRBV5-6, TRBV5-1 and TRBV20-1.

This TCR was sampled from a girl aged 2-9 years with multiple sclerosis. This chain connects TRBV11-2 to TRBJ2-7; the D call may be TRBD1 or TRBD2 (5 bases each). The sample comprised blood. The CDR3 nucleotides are TGTGCCAGCAGCCAATCCGGGACGGCTTCCTACGAGCAGTACTTC. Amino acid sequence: CASSQSGTASYEQYF.